The 13 T cell receptor beta chains below all came from one sample that was sequenced in a study of blood T cell repertoires in COVID-19. Produced via immunoSEQ multiplex PCR; TCRdb's table is partial and in-frame only. The profile covers fewer than 300,000 clones, with 88% appearing a single time and approximately 4% taken by the ten largest. What was sequenced was peripheral blood. The receptor set was obtained from a man between 60 and 75 years old who had recovered from COVID-19.

The gene calls are TRBV30 and TRBJ1-1, with 9 bases matching TRBD1. Trimming took 1 base from V and 4 from J; bases not matched to a gene: 4. The CDR3 spans 14 residues. CDR1 is GTSNPN and CDR2 is SVGIG in the germline V gene (reference sequence). DNA for the CDR3: TGTGCCTGGAGTGACACAGGGGGCTTCACTGAAGCTTTCTTT. This codes for CAWSDTGGFTEAFF.

The rearrangement uses TRBV3-1 (or the pseudogene TRBV3-2) and TRBJ2-1; D gene uncertain. Per the germline V gene, CDR1 is LGHDT and CDR2 is YNNKEL (reference sequence). With 0 bases removed from V and 10 bases from J, the gap between germline ends came to 13 bases. This CDR3 is 14 amino acids long. The CDR3 DNA reads TGTGCCAGCAGCCAAGACGCCCCCCTGGAGGAGCAGTTCTTC. Its protein is CASSQDAPLEEQFF.

This clone has only one observation. The chain is built from TRBV7-9 and TRBJ1-2, with D maybe TRBD1 (5 bases). From germline, CDR1 is SEHNR and CDR2 FQNEAQ (reference sequence). Trimming shortened V by 5 bases and J by 2 bases, and 12 bases separated the two germline ends. There are 14 residues in the CDR3. The CDR3 loop reads CASSPQGLNYGYTF. The CDR3 DNA reads as TGTGCCAGCAGCCCCCAGGGTTTAAACTATGGCTACACCTTC.

This clone was detected only once. The chain uses TRBV5-1 and TRBJ2-1; 10 nucleotides match TRBD2. The CDR3 is made up of 15 amino acids. Trimming took 1 base from V and 7 from J; bases not matched to a gene: 5. Per germline, CDR1 SGHRS and CDR2 YFSETQ. CDR3 amino acids: CASSLLAGAGNEQFF. The CDR3, as DNA: TGCGCCAGCAGCTTGCTAGCGGGGGCGGGAAATGAGCAGTTCTTC.

In this sample, this clone turned up once. V usage is TRBV2 and J usage is TRBJ1-2, with 8 positions matching TRBD1. The CDR3 totals 15 residues. CDR1 is SNHLY, CDR2 FYNNEI, per germline. Germline trimming cut 4 bases from V and 2 bases from J; bases unmatched to any gene: 6. CDR3 in DNA: TGTGCCAGCAGTGTCGGACAGGGAGGCAACTATGGCTACACCTTC. Protein: CASSVGQGGNYGYTF.

The chain links TRBV5-4 to TRBJ1-3, with D tentatively TRBD1 (5 bases). V was clipped by 1 base and J by 3 bases, with 11 bases between them. This CDR3 is built from 15 residues. Germline V CDR1 and CDR2: SGHNT, YYREEE (reference sequence). The CDR3 sequence is CASSLFGQGGNTIYF. For the CDR3, the DNA is TGTGCCAGCAGCTTGTTTGGCCAGGGTGGAAACACCATATATTTT.

The CDR3 DNA is TGTGCCAGCAGCTCCGGGGCTAGCGGGGGTCAGAGTGAGCAGTTCTTC. It is translated as CASSSGASGGQSEQFF. The chain carries TRBV7-2 and TRBJ2-1, with TRBD2 matching 10 bases. Looked up from germline, CDR1 is SGHTA and CDR2 is FQGNSA. The CDR3 runs to 16 residues. V was pared by 4 bases and J by 9 bases, with 12 bases of the junction left unmatched.

The chain uses TRBV5-1 and TRBJ1-3; no definite D call. The germline V gene has CDR1 SGHRS and CDR2 YFSETQ. The CDR3 is 15 residues long. Trimming took 0 bases from V and 4 from J, leaving 11 bases between them. Here the CDR3 DNA reads TGCGCCAGCAGCTTGGTCCTACGCGGCGGAAACACCATATATTTT. Its protein is CASSLVLRGGNTIYF.

This chain uses TRBV28 with TRBJ2-3; 7 positions match TRBD1. The CDR3 consists of 15 residues. In germline, CDR1 is MDHEN, CDR2 SYDVKM. Trimming at V came to 5 bases and at J to 7 bases, leaving 12 bases not matched to a gene. CDR3 coding DNA: TGTGCCAGCAGTCCATCCGGGACAGCGACTTATACGCAGTATTTT. As protein: CASSPSGTATYTQYF.

The CDR3 loop is CASSIQSGGQETQYF. CDR3 DNA: TGTGCCAGTAGTATACAGAGCGGGGGACAAGAGACCCAGTACTTC. This chain links TRBV19 with TRBJ2-5, with TRBD2 identical over 8 bases. V lost 2 bases, J lost 2 bases, and 4 bases stayed unmatched. From germline, CDR1 is LNHDA and CDR2 SQIVND (reference sequence). The CDR3 runs 15 residues.

V and J are TRBV5-4 and TRBJ1-2; 7 bases align to TRBD1. Germline V CDR1 and CDR2: SGHNT, YYREEE (reference sequence). There are 14 residues in the CDR3. V lost 4 bases to trimming and J lost 0 bases; unmatched junction nucleotides: 3. For the CDR3, the DNA is TGTGCCAGCAGCCCGGGACAGACTAACTATGGCTACACCTTC. Translation gives CASSPGQTNYGYTF. The entire variable domain, with the rest obtained from reference TRBV5-4 and TRBJ1-2, is as follows: ETGVTQSPTHLIKTRGQQVTLRCSSQSGHNTVSWYQQALGQGPQFIFQYYREEENGRGNFPPRFSGLQFPNYSSELNVNALELDDSALYLCASSPGQTNYGYTFGSGTRLTVV.

The chain uses TRBV6-5 and TRBJ1-2; 7 nucleotides match TRBD1. The V and J ends lost 2 bases and 8 bases, in that order; junction bases with no gene match: 11. CDR1 MNHEY and CDR2 SVGAGI come from the germline V gene. The CDR3 runs 15 residues. CDR3: CASSYRQKNRGGYTF. CDR3 DNA sequence: TGTGCCAGCAGTTACCGCCAGAAAAACAGGGGAGGCTACACCTTC.

The rearrangement uses TRBV19 and TRBJ2-1, with TRBD1 matching over 10 bases. CDR3 size: 15 residues. V lost 6 bases to trimming and J lost 3 bases; unmatched junction nucleotides: 5. Germline V gene sequence: CDR1 LNHDA, CDR2 SQIVND (reference sequence). The CDR3 region is CASRTGGGFYNEQFF. Written as DNA, the CDR3 is TGTGCCAGTAGGACAGGGGGCGGATTCTACAATGAGCAGTTCTTC.